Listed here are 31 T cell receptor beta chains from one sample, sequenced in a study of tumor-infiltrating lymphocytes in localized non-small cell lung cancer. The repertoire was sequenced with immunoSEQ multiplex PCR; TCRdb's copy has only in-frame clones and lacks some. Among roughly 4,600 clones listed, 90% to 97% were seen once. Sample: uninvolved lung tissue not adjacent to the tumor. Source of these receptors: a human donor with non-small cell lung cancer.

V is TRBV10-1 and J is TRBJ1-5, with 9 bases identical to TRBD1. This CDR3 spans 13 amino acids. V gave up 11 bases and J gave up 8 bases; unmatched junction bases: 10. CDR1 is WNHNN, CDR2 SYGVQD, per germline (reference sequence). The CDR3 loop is CARRDRVLEPQHF. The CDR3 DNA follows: TGCGCCCGCCGGGACAGGGTGTTGGAGCCCCAGCATTTT.

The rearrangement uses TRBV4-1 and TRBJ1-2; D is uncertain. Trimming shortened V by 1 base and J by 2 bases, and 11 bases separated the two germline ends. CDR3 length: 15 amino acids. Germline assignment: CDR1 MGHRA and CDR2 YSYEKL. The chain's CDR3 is CASSQVAQRNYGYTF. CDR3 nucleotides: TGCGCCAGCAGCCAAGTTGCCCAGAGAAACTATGGCTACACCTTC.

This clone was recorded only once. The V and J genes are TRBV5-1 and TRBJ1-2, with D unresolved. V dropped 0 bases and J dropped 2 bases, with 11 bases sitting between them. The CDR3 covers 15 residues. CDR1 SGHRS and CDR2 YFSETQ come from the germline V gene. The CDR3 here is CASSLGAEGNYGYTF. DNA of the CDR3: TGCGCCAGCAGCTTGGGTGCTGAGGGAAACTATGGCTACACCTTC.

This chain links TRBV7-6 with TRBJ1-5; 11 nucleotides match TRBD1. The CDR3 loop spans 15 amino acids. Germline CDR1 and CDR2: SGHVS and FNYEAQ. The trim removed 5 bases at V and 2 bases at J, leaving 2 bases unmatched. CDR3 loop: CASSAGQGGNQPQHF. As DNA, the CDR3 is TGTGCCAGCAGCGCGGGACAGGGGGGCAATCAGCCCCAGCATTTT.

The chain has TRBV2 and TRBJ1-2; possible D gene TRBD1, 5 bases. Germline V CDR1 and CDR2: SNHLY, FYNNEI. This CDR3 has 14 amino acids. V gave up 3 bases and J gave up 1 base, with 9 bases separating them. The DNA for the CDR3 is TGTGCCAGCAGTGAGCAAGACAGTAACTATGGCTACACCTTC. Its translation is CASSEQDSNYGYTF.

CDR3 sequence reads: CASSRQGGDEKLFF. The CDR3 DNA reads as TGTGCCAGTAGTAGACAGGGTGGTGATGAAAAACTGTTTTTT. The chain has TRBV19 and TRBJ1-4, with 7 bases lining up with TRBD1. CDR3 length equals 14 residues. Per germline, CDR1 LNHDA and CDR2 SQIVND (reference sequence). J gave up 6 bases and V 4 bases, and 5 bases lay outside the gene matches.

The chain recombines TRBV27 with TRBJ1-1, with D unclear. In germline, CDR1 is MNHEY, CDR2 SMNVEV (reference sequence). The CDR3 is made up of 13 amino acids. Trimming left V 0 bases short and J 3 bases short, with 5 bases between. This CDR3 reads CASSLSIYTEAFF. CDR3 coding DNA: TGTGCCAGCAGTTTATCGATATACACTGAAGCTTTCTTT.

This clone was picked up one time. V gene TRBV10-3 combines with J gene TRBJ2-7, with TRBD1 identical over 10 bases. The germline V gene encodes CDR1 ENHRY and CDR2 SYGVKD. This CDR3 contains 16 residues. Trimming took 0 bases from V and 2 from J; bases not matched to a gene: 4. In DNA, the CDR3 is TGTGCCATCAGTGAGTCGGGACAGGGGATTACCTACGAGCAGTACTTC. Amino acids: CAISESGQGITYEQYF.

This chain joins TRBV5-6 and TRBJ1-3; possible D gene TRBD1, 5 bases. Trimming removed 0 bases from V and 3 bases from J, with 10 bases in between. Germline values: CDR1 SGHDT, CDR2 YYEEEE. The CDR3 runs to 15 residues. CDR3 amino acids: CASSLGQGGGNTIYF. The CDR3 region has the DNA TGTGCCAGCAGCTTGGGGCAGGGCGGTGGAAACACCATATATTTT.

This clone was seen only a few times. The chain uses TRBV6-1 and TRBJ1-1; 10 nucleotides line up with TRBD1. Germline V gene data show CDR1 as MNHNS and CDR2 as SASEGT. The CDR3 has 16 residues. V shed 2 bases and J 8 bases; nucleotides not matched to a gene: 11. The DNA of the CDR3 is TGTGCCAGCAGTGAATCGTGGACAGGGGGGAATTACGAAGCTTTCTTT. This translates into CASSESWTGGNYEAFF.

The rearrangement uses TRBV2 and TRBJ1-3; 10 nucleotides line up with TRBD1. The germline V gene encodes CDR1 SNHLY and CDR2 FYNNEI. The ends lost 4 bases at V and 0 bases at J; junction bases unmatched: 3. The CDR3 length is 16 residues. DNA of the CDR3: TGTGCCAGCAGTGTTGGGACAGGGGTCTCTGGAAACACCATATATTTT. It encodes CASSVGTGVSGNTIYF.

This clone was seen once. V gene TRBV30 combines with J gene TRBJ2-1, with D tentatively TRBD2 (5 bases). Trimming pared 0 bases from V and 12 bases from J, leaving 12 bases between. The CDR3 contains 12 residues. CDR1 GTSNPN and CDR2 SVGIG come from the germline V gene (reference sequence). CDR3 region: CAWSVRTSRQFF. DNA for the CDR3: TGTGCCTGGAGTGTAAGGACTTCGCGGCAGTTCTTC.

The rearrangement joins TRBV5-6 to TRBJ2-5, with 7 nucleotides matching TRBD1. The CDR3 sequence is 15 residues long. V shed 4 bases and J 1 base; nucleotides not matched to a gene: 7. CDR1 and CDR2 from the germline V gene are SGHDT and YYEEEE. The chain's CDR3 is CASSVKTGSQETQYF. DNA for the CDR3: TGTGCCAGCAGCGTGAAGACAGGGTCCCAAGAGACCCAGTACTTC.

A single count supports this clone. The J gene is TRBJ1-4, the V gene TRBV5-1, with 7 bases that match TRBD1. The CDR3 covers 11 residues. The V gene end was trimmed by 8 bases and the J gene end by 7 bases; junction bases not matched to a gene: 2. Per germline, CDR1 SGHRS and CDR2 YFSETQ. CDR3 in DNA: TGCGCCAGTCGACAGGGTGAAAAACTGTTTTTT. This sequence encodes CASRQGEKLFF.

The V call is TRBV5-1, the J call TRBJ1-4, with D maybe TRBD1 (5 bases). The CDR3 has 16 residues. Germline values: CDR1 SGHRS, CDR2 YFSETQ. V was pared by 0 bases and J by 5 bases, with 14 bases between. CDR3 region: CASSLADSRLNEKLFF. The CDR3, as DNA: TGCGCCAGCAGCTTGGCTGACAGCAGGCTGAATGAAAAACTGTTTTTT.

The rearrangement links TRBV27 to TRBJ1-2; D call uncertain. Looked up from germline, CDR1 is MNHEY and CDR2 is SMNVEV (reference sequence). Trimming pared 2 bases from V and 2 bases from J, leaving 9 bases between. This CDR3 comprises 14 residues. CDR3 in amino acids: CASSLKGGNYGYTF. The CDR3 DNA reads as TGTGCCAGCAGTTTAAAAGGAGGGAACTATGGCTACACCTTC.

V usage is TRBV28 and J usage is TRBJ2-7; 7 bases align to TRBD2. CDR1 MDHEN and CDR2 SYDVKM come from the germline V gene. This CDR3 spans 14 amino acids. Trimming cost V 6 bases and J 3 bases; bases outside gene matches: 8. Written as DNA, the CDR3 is TGTGCCAGCAGCTCCCCCAGCGGGGACTACGAGCAGTACTTC. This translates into CASSSPSGDYEQYF.

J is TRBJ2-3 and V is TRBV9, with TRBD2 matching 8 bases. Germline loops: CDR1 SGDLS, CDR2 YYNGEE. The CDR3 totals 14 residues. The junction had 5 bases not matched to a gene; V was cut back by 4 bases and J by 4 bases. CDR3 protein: CASSPIAGSDTQYF. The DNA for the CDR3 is TGTGCCAGCAGCCCTATAGCGGGGTCAGATACGCAGTATTTT.

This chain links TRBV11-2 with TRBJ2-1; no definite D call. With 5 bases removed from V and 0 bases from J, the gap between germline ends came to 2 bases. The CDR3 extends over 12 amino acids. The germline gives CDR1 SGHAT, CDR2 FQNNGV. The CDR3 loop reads CASSPSYNEQFF. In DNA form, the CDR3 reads TGTGCCAGCAGCCCCTCCTACAATGAGCAGTTCTTC.

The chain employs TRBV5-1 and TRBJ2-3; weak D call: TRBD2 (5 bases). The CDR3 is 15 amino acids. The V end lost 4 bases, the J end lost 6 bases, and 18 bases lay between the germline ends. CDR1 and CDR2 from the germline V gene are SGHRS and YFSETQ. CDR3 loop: CASSLLGDNWDTQYF. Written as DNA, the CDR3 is TGCGCCAGCAGCCTACTAGGCGACAATTGGGATACGCAGTATTTT. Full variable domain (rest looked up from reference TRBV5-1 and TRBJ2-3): KAGVTQTPRYLIKTRGQQVTLSCSPISGHRSVSWYQQTPGQGLQFLFEYFSETQRNKGNFPGRFSGRQFSNSRSEMNVSTLELGDSALYLCASSLLGDNWDTQYFGPGTRLTVL.

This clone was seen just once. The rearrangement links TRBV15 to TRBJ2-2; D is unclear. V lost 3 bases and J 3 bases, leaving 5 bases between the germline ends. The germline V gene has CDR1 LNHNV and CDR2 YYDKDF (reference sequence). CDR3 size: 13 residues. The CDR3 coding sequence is TGTGCCACCAGCAGGCGGTACACCGGGGAGCTGTTTTTT. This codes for CATSRRYTGELFF.

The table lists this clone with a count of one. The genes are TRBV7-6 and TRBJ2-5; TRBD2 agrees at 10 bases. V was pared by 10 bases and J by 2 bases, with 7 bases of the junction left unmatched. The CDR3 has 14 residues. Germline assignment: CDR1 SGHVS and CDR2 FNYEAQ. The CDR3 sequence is CATETSGAQETQYF. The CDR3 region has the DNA TGTGCCACCGAAACTAGCGGGGCGCAAGAGACCCAGTACTTC.

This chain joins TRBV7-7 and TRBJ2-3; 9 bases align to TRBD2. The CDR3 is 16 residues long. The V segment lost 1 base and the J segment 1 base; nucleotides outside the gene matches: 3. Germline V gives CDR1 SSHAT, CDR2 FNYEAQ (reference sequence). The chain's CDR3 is CASSLVAGGGTDTQYF. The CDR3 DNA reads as TGTGCCAGCAGCTTAGTGGCGGGAGGGGGCACAGATACGCAGTATTTT.

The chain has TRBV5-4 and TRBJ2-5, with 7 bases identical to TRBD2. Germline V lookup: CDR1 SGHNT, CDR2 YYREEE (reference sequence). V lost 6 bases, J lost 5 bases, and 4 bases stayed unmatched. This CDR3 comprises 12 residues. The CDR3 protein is CASTPGGETQYF. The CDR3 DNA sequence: TGTGCCAGCACCCCGGGGGGTGAGACCCAGTACTTC. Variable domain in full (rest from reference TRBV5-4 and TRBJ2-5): ETGVTQSPTHLIKTRGQQVTLRCSSQSGHNTVSWYQQALGQGPQFIFQYYREEENGRGNFPPRFSGLQFPNYSSELNVNALELDDSALYLCASTPGGETQYFGPGTRLLVL.

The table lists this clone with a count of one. The CDR3 nucleotides read TGTGCCAGCAGCTCCCCGGTCCGGGACAGGGCGGAGGATACGCAGTATTTT. Its protein is CASSSPVRDRAEDTQYF. The chain links TRBV7-9 to TRBJ2-3, with 9 bases fitting TRBD1. The length of the CDR3 is 17 residues. Germline V gene data show CDR1 as SEHNR and CDR2 as FQNEAQ (reference sequence). Losses at the gene ends were 4 bases for V and 6 bases for J; bases not matched to a gene: 14.

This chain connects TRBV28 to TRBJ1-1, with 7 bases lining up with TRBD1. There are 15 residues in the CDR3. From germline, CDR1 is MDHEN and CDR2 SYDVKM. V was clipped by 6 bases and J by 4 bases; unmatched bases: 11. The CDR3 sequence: CASSSPYRGGTEAFF. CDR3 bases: TGTGCCAGCAGCTCACCCTACAGGGGTGGCACTGAAGCTTTCTTT.

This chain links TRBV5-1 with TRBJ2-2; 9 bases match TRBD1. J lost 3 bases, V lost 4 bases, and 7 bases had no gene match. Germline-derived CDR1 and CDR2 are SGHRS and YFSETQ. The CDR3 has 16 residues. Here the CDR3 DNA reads TGCGCCAGCAGCACGGACAGGGGCGTAGACACCGGGGAGCTGTTTTTT. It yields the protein CASSTDRGVDTGELFF.

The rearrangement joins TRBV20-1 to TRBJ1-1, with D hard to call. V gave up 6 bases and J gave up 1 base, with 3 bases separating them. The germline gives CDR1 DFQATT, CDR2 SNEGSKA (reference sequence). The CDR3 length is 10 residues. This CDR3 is CSAGNTEAFF. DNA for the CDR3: TGCAGTGCGGGGAACACTGAAGCTTTCTTT.

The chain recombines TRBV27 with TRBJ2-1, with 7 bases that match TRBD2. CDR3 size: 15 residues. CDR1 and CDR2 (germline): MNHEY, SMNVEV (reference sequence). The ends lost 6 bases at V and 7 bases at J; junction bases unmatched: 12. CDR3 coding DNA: TGTGCCAGCAGGAGAGCGAGCGGGGCTTTTAATGAGCAGTTCTTC. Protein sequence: CASRRASGAFNEQFF.

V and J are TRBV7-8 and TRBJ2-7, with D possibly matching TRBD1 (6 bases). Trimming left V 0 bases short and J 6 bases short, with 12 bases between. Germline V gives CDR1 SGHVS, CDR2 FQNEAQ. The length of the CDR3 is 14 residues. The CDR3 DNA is TGTGCCAGCAGCTTAGCGCAAGGGGGAAGCGAGCAGTACTTC. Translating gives CASSLAQGGSEQYF. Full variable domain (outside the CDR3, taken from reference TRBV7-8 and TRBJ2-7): GAGVSQSPRYKVAKRGQDVALRCDPISGHVSLFWYQQALGQGPEFLTYFQNEAQLDKSGLPSDRFFAERPEGSVSTLKIQRTQQEDSAVYLCASSLAQGGSEQYFGPGTRLTVT.

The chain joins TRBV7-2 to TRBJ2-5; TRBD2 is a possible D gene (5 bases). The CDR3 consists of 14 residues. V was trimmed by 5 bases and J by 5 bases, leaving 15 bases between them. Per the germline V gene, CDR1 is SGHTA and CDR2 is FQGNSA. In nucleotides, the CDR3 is TGTGCCAGCAGCCGCGAGGGTGGACGGGAGACCCAGTACTTC. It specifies CASSREGGRETQYF.